Listed below are T cell receptor beta chains from one sample, sequenced in a study of cytomegalovirus exposure and HLA in healthy donors. TCRdb's table, derived via immunoSEQ multiplex PCR, lists solely in-frame clones and lacks some. The sample yields some 120,000 clones, 84% seen once. The sample consisted of PBMCs. Every receptor here comes from a woman between 18 and 29 years old in good health and CMV-seropositive. The CDR3 runs from the conserved cysteine through the conserved F or W. A D gene is named only where the DNA matches it firmly.

- | TRBV5-1 | CASSLTNNSGGPIYEQFF
TRBD2 | TRBV2 | CASPGLADYNEQFF
- | TRBV27 | CASSSNWGRSEAFF
- | TRBV4-1 | CASSQDTAREAFF
- | TRBV5-1 | CASSLALAGTNSGNTIYF
- | TRBV29-1 | CSVGPGLLKVRSNEQFF
- | TRBV7-7 | CASSLAAGEETQYF
- | TRBV5-5 | CASSPLTATNEKLFF
- | TRBV11-2 | CASIGAAGSSYNEQFF
- | TRBV6-5 | CASNRNTEAFF
TRBD1 | TRBV9 | CASSITGVDYYEQYF
- | TRBV20-1 | CSARGQDTQYF
TRBD2 | TRBV19 | CASSRRAGLQETQYF
- | TRBV11-2 | CASSPGDTRFSYGQYF
- | TRBV29-1 | CSFRGGSQETQYF
TRBD1 | TRBV19 | CASSAYRGQLATQYF
TRBD1 | TRBV27 | CASSSHHRDSSYEQYF
- | TRBV15 | CATSIDRQPGKTQYF
- | TRBV7-3 | CASGPTFSYNEQFF
- | TRBV14 | CASSQDQWGTTNEKLFF
- | TRBV4-1 | CASSQGDNEQFF
- | TRBV11-2 | CASSLLAAKNTQYF
- | TRBV27 | CASTSGERRVNQPQHF
TRBD2 | TRBV10-3 | CAITEERGRSYNEQFF
TRBD2 | TRBV10-2 | CASSAASGDTQYF
TRBD2 | TRBV29-1 | CSTAAGGSTDTQYF
- | TRBV4-1 | CASSQVQGGLYEQYF
- | TRBV19 | CASTPAGAFYGYTF
- | TRBV19 | CASSLGQKNSPLHF
- | TRBV28 | CASSPTDRNTEAFF